The TCR beta chain under discussion was sequenced for a study of regulatory T cells in long-lasting Graves disease. Study at large: The study enrolled newly diagnosed Graves' patients on antithyroid drugs under 3 months.

Time point: newly diagnosed GD, antithyroid drugs for less than 3 months. RNA isolated from PBMCs was used to make the TCR library. This clonotype has at least ten counts. For TCR beta, libraries came from iRepertoire HTBI primers and Arm-PCR of CDR3 regions. TCRdb called the multiplex PCR reads again in MiXCR, with one record for every CDR3 protein. This sample has 240,000 or so distinct CDR3 sequences; roughly 21% occur once, and the top ten carry roughly 14%. The source was peripheral blood mononuclear cells (PBMCs), collected at new diagnosis, from a patient treated with antithyroid drugs. This TCR was recovered from a female donor with Graves disease.

For the CDR3, the DNA is TGTGCCAGCAGTTCTGGGACTAGCGGGAGGTACAATGAGCAGTTCTTC. Its protein is CASSSGTSGRYNEQFF. The chain employs TRBV27 and TRBJ2-1; TRBD2 aligns across 15 bases. From germline, CDR1 is MNHEY and CDR2 SMNVEV (reference sequence). The CDR3 runs 16 residues. The junction had 2 bases not matched to a gene; V was cut back by 4 bases and J by 4 bases.